This entry concerns a single TCR beta chain. Its specificity is unknown. The data derive from a study of OX40 agonist ivuxolimab in advanced cancers. Study information: The patients received agonistic anti-OX40 (CD134) antibody ivuxolimab. Findings and caveats of the study: At 0.1 to 3.0 mg/kg and by week 6, clonal expansion occurred in CD4+ and CD8+ blood T cells. Among the least clonally expanded were partial responders at 0.1-3.0 mg/kg.

Blood got drawn at baseline, again on cycle 4 day 1, and then on cycle 7 day 1. Sequenced by immunoSEQ multiplex PCR; TCRdb stores in-frame clones only, minus some. This table has approximately 28,000 clones, roughly 92% appearing once. This CDR3 has 14 residues. Deletions cut 5 bases from V and 2 bases from J, with 10 bases between. Germline lookup yields CDR1 LNHNV and CDR2 YYDKDF (reference sequence). Source: CD4+ or CD8+ T cells sorted from blood, taken in a trial of the OX40 agonist ivuxolimab. The source is an adult with an advanced solid tumor such as melanoma, head and neck, liver or kidney cancer. J is TRBJ1-3 and V is TRBV15, with TRBD1 as a possible D gene (6 bases). CDR3: CATSHYRAGNTIYF. CDR3 nucleotide sequence: TGTGCCACCAGCCACTACAGGGCTGGAAACACCATATATTTT.